This entry describes one T cell receptor (beta chain). As yet, its antigen is unknown. These data belong to a study of vaccination and CD4 T cells after COVID-19. Study-wide background: Convalescent donors were composed of six males and four females, of whom two were Hispanic.

CD4+ T cells that had been cultured provided DNA sequenced with the Oncomine TCR Beta short-read assay. Using the QIAamp micro DNA kit, genomic DNA was extracted from the CD4+ T cells that had been cultured. TCRdb reanalysed the PCR reads using MiXCR and keeps one entry per CDR3 protein. The data hold over 8,500 distinct CDR3 sequences, with over 25% observed a single time. CDR1 is SQVTM and CDR2 is ANQGSEA in the germline V gene. This CDR3 is built from 15 residues. Trimming stripped 4 bases from V and 0 bases from J, with 13 bases between. Treatment defined: approximately 10-day PBMC culture with coronavirus spike peptide pools or control peptides (ViraFEST assay). From the unexposed donor, CD4+ T cells were collected ahead of the COVID-19 pandemic (2011-2018).

J is TRBJ2-1 and V is TRBV29-1, with D unclear. The TCR originated in a human donor in good health. The sample consisted of CD4+ T cells from blood, cultured in vitro. Here the CDR3 reads CSVGNIASSYNEQFF. For the CDR3, the DNA is TGCAGCGTTGGGAATATTGCGAGCTCCTACAATGAGCAGTTCTTC.